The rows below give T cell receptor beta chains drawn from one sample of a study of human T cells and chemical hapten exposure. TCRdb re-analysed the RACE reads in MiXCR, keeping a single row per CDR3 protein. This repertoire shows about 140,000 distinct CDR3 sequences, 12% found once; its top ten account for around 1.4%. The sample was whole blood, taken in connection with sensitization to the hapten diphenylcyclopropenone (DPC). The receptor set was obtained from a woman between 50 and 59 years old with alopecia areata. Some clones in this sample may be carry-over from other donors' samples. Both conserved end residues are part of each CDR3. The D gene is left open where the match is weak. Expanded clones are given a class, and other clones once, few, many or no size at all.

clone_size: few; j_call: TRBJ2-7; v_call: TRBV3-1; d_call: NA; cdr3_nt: TGTGCCAGCAGCCATTATCGCGAGCAGTACTTC; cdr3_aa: CASSHYREQYF
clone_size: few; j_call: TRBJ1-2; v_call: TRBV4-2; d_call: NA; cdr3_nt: TGTGCCAGCAGCCAAGATCCATACACGGGCTATGGCTACACCTTC; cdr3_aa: CASSQDPYTGYGYTF
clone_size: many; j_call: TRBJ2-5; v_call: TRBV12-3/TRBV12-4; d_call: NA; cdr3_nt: TGTGCCAGCAGTTTAAGTGGTCAAGAGACCCAGTACTTC; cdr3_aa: CASSLSGQETQYF
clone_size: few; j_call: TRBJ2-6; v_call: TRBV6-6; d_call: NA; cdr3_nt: TGTGCCAGCAGCCCCCGGTGGGCCAACGTCCTGACTTTC; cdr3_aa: CASSPRWANVLTF
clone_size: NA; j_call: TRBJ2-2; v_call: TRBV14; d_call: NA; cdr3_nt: TGTGCCAGCAGCGTGGGGGCCGGGGAGCTGTTTTTT; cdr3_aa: CASSVGAGELFF
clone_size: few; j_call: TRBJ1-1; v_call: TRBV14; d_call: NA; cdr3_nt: TGTGCCAGCAGCCAAGACTGGCTAGGCTACACTGAAGCTTTCTTT; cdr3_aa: CASSQDWLGYTEAFF
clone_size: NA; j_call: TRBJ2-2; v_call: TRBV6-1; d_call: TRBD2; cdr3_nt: TGTGCCAGCAGTGAACGGCCCAGCGGGGAGGCCGGGGAGCTGTTTTTT; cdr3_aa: CASSERPSGEAGELFF
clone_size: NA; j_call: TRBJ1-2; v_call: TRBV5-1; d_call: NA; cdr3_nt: TGCGCCAGCAGCTTGGGACGTGATGGCTACACCTTC; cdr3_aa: CASSLGRDGYTF
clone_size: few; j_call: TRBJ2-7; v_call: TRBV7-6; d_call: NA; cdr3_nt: TGTGCCAGCAGCCCGGGACCTATCCTCCACGAGCAGTACTTC; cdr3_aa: CASSPGPILHEQYF
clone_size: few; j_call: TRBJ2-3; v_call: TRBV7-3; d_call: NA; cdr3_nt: TGTGCCAGCAGCGTTAGCACAGATACGCAGTATTTT; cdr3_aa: CASSVSTDTQYF
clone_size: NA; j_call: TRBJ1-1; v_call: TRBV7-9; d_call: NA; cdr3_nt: TGTGCCAGCAGCCCGCGGAGGGCTTTGTACACTGAAGCTTTCTTT; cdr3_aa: CASSPRRALYTEAFF
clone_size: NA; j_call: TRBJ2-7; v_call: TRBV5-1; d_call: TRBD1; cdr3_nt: TGCGCCAGCAGTTCGTACCAGGGGGTCGGCGAGCAGTACTTC; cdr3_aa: CASSSYQGVGEQYF
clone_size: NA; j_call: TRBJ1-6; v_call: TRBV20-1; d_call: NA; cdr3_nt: TGCAGTGCTCAACGTCCCGGGAGCTTTAATTCACCCCTCCACTTT; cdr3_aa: CSAQRPGSFNSPLHF
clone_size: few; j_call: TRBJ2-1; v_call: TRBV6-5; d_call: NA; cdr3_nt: TGTGCCAGCAGTTTATCGGACTCCCGAGATGAGCAGTTCTTC; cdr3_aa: CASSLSDSRDEQFF
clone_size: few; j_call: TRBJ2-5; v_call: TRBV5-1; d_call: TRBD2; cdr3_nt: TGCGCCAGCAGCTTGGTGGCTAGCGGCGGAGAGACCCAGTACTTC; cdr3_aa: CASSLVASGGETQYF
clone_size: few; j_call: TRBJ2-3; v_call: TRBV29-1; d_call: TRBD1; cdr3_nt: TGCAGCGCCAGGACAGGGGGTCTTAGCACAGATACGCAGTATTTT; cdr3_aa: CSARTGGLSTDTQYF
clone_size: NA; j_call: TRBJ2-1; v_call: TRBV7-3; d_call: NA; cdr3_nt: TGTGCCAGCAGCTTATCGCCGACAGCCTCCTACAATGAGCAGTTCTTC; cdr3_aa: CASSLSPTASYNEQFF
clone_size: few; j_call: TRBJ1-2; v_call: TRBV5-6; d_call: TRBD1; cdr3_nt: TGTGCCAGCAGCTTGGGACAGGGGTTCCTTGGCTATGGCTACACCTTC; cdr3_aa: CASSLGQGFLGYGYTF
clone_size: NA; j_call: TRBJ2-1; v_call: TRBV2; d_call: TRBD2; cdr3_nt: TGTGCCAGCCTACCGGGCAAAGCGGGAGGTAGGCCCTACAATGAGCAGTTCTTC; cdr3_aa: CASLPGKAGGRPYNEQFF
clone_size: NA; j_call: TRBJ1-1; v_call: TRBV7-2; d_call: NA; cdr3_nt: TGTGCCAGCAGCTTAAACGCTCGGGAAGGCGCTGAAGCTTTCTTT; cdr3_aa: CASSLNAREGAEAFF
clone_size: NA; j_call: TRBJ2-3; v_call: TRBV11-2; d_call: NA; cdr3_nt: TGTGCCAGCACCCAGGGGGGGGGCACAGATACGCAGTATTTT; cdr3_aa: CASTQGGGTDTQYF
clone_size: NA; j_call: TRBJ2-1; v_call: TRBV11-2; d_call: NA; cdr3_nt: TGTGCCAGCAGCTTAAGGTCGCTACAGTTCTTC; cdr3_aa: CASSLRSLQFF
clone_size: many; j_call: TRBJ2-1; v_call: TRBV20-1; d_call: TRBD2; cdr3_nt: TGCAGTGCTAGAGATGGAAGGGCTAGCGGGGTGTTCTTC; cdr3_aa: CSARDGRASGVFF
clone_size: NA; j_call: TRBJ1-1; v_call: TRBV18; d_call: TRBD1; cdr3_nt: TGTGCCAGCCTTTCCGGACAGGGATCCGCTGAAGCTTTCTTT; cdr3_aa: CASLSGQGSAEAFF
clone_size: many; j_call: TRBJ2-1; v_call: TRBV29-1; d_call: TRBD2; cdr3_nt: TGCAGCGTTGAAGATCGGGATAGCGGGAGAAATGAGCAGTTCTTC; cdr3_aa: CSVEDRDSGRNEQFF
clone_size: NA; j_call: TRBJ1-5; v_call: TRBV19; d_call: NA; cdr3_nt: TGTGCCAGTACATCAGGGGCAGGGAATCAGCCCCAGCATTTT; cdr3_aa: CASTSGAGNQPQHF
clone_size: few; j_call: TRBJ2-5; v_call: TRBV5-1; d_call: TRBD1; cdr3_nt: TGCGCCAGCAATCGAGGACAGGCACAAGAGACCCAGTACTTC; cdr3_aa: CASNRGQAQETQYF
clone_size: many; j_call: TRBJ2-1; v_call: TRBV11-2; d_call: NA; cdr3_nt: TGTGCCAGCAGCCCCGCTACGGAGCAGTTCTTC; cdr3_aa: CASSPATEQFF
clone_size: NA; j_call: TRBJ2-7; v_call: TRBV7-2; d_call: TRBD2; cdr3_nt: TGTGCCAGCAGCTCCTATAGCGGGGCGGGTGGCGAGCAGTACTTC; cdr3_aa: CASSSYSGAGGEQYF
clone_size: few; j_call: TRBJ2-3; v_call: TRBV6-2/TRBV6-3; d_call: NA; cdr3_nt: TGTGCCAGCAGTTACAGGGCTTCATTGGCAGATACGCAGTATTTT; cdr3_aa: CASSYRASLADTQYF
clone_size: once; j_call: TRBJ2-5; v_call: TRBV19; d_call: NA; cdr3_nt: TGTGCCAGTAGTATCCCCCTTAGAGGGAGAGGGGGTGAGACCCAGTACTTC; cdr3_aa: CASSIPLRGRGGETQYF
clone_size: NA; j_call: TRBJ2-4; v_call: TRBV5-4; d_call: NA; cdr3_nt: TGTGCCAGCAGCTTGGATGGAGCCAAAAACATTCAGTACTTC; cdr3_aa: CASSLDGAKNIQYF
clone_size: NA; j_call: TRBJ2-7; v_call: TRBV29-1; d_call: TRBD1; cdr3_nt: TGCAGCGTTGTCAGGGACAGCAACTCCTACGAGCAGTACTTC; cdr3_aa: CSVVRDSNSYEQYF
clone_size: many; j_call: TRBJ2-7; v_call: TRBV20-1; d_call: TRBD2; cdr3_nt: TGCACCCGACTAGCGTTGGGCCGAGACGAGCAGTACTTC; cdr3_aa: CTRLALGRDEQYF
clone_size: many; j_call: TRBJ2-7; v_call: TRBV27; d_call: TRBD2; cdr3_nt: TGTGCCAGCAGTTGGGGAGGGGCTTGGAACGAGCAGTACTTC; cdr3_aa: CASSWGGAWNEQYF
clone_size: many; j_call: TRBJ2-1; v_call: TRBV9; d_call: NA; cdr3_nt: TGTGCCAGCAGCAAAGGACAGAACTCCTACAATGAGCAGTTCTTC; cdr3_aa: CASSKGQNSYNEQFF
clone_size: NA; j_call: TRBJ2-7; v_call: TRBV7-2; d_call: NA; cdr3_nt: TGTGCCAGCAGGGTAAGGGGCAGCTCCTACGAGCAGTACTTC; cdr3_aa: CASRVRGSSYEQYF
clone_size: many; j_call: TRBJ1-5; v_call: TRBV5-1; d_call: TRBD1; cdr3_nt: TGCGCCAGCAGCGGGACCAGGGGGCGAAGCAATCAGCCCCAGCATTTT; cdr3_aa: CASSGTRGRSNQPQHF
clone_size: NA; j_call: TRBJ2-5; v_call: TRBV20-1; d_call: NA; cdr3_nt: TGCAGTGCGCTACCGCCGGGGGAGACCCAGTACTTC; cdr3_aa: CSALPPGETQYF
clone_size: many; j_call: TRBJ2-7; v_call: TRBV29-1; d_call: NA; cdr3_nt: TGCAGCGTTGGGGGAGGACAGTACGAGCAGTACTTC; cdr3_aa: CSVGGGQYEQYF
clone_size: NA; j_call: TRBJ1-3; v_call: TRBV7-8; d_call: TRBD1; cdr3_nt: TGTGCCAGCAGCTTAGGAGGGGGACAGTCTTACTCTGGAAACACCATATATTTT; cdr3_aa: CASSLGGGQSYSGNTIYF
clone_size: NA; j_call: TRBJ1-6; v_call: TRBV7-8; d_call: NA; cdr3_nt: TGTGCCAGCAGCTTAGAAAAGGGGTATAATTCACCCCTCCACTTT; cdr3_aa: CASSLEKGYNSPLHF
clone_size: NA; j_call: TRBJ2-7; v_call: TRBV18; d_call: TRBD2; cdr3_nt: TGTGCCAGCTCACAGTTACGGGAGGGCCCCGAGCAGTACTTC; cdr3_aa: CASSQLREGPEQYF
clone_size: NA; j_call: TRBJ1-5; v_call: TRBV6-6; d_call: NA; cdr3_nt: TGTGCCAGCAGCTCCACAGGGACCAGCAATCAGCCCCAGCATTTT; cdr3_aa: CASSSTGTSNQPQHF
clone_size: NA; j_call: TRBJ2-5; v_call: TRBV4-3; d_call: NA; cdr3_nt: TGCGCCAGCAGCCGCGGACAGAGGGGATCCGGACTAGGCCAAGAGACCCAGTACTTC; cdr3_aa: CASSRGQRGSGLGQETQYF
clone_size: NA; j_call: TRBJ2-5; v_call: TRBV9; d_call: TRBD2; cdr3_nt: TGTGCCAGCAGCGTAGGGTGGCGGGAGGAGACCCAGTACTTC; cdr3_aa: CASSVGWREETQYF
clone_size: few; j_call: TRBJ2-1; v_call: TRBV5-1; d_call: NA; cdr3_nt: TGCGCCAGCAGCTTGGCTCCAGGGGCCCACAATGAGCAGTTCTTC; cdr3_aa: CASSLAPGAHNEQFF
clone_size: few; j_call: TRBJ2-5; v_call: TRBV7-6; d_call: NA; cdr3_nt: TGTGCCAGCAGCCCGGGACGGCAGCAAGAGACCCATTACTTC; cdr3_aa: CASSPGRQQETHYF
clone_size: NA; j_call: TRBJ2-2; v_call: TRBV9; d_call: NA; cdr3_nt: TGTGCCAGCAGCGTAGCGGACGAGGTCACCGGGGAGCTGTTTTTT; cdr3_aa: CASSVADEVTGELFF
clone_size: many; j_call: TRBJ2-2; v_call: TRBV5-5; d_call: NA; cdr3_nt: TGTGCCAGCAGCTTTCTCACAGGGAGGGGGAACACCGGGGAGCTGTTTTTT; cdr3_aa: CASSFLTGRGNTGELFF
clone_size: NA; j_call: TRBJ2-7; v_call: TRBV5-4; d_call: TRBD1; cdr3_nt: TGTGCCAGCAGCCTCCCTGGACAGGTCTCCTACGAGCAGTACTTC; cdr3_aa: CASSLPGQVSYEQYF
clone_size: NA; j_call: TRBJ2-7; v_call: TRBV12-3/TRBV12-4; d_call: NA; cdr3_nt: TGTGCCAGCAGTTTAGCGGGGATCTCCTACGAGCAGTACTTC; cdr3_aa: CASSLAGISYEQYF